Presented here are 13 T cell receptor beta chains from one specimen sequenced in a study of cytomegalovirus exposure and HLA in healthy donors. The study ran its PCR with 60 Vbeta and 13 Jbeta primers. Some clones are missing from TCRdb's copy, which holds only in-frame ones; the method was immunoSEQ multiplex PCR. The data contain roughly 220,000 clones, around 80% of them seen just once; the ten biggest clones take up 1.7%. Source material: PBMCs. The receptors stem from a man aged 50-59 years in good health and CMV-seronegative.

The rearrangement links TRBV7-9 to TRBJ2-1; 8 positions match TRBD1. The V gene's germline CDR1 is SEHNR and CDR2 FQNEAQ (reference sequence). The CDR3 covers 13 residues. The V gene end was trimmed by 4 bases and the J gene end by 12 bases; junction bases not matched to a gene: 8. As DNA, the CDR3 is TGTGCCAGCAGCTCTTCCAGGGGGCTTGCGCAGTTCTTC. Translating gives CASSSSRGLAQFF. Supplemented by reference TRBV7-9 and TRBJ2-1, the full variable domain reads DTGVSQNPRHKITKRGQNVTFRCDPISEHNRLYWYRQTLGQGPEFLTYFQNEAQLEKSRLLSDRFSAERPKGSFSTLEIQRTEQGDSAMYLCASSSSRGLAQFFGPGTRLTVL.

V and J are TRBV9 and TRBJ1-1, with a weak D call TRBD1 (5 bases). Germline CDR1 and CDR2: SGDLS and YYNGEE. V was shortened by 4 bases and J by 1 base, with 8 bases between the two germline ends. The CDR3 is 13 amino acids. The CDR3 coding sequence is TGTGCCAGCAGCTATCAGGGGAACACTGAAGCTTTCTTT. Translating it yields CASSYQGNTEAFF.

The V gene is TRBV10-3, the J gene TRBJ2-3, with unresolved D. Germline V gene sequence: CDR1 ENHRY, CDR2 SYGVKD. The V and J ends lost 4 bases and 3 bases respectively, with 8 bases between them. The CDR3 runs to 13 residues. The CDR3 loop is CAISGPWTDTQYF. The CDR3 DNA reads TGTGCCATCAGTGGGCCATGGACAGATACGCAGTATTTT.

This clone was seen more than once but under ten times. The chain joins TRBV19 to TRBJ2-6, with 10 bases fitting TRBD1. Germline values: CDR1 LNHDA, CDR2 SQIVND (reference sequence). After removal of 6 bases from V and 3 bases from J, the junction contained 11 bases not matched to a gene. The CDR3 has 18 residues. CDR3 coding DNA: TGTGCCAGTAGACCAACGGGACAGGGGAGTAGTGGGGCCAACGTCCTGACTTTC. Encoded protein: CASRPTGQGSSGANVLTF.

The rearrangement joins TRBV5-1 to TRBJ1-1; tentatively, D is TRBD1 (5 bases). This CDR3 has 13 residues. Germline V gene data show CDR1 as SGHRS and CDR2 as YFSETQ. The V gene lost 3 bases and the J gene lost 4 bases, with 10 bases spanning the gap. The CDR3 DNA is TGCGCCAGCAGCTCCGTAGACAGCACTGAAGCTTTCTTT. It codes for CASSSVDSTEAFF.

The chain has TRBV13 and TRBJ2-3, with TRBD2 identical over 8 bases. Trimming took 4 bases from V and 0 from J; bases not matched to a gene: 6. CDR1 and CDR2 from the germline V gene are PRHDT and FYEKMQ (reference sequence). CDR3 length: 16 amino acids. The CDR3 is CASSSLAGSSTDTQYF. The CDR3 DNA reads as TGTGCCAGCAGCTCCTTAGCGGGGTCTAGCACAGATACGCAGTATTTT.

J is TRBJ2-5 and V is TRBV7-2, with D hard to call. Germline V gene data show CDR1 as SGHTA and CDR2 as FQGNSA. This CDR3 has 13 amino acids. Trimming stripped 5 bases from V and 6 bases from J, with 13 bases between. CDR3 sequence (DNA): TGTGCCAGCAGCCTCCCCCCAGCGAAGACCCAGTACTTC. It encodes CASSLPPAKTQYF. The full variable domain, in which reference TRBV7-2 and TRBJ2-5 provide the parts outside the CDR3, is GAGVSQSPSNKVTEKGKDVELRCDPISGHTALYWYRQSLGQGLEFLIYFQGNSAPDKSGLPSDRFSAERTGGSVSTLTIQRTQQEDSAVYLCASSLPPAKTQYFGPGTRLLVL.

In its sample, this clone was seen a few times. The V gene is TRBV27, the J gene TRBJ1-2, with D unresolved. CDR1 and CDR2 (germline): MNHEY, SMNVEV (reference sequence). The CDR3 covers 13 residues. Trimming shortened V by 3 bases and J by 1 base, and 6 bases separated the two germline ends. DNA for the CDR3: TGTGCCAGCAGTTTCCAGATTAACTATGGCTACACCTTC. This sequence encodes CASSFQINYGYTF.

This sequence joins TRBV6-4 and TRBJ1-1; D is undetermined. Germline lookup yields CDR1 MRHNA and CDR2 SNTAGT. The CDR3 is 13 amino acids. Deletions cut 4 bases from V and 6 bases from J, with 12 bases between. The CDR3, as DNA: TGTGCCAGCAGTGGGCATCACCCCCCTGAAGCTTTCTTT. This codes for CASSGHHPPEAFF.

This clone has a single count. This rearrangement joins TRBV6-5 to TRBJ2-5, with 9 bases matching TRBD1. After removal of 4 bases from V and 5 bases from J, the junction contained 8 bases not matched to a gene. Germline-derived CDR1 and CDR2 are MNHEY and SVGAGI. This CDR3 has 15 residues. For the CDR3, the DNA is TGTGCCAGCAGTTCCGGGACAGGGACCTATGAGACCCAGTACTTC. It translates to CASSSGTGTYETQYF.

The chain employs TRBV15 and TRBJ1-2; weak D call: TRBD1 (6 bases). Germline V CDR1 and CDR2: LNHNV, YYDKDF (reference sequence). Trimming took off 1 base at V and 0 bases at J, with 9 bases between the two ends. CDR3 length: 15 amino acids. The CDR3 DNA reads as TGTGCCACCAGCAGAGTTGGGGGCCCTAACTATGGCTACACCTTC. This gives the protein CATSRVGGPNYGYTF. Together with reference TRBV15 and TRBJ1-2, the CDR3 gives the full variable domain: DAMVIQNPRYQVTQFGKPVTLSCSQTLNHNVMYWYQQKSSQAPKLLFHYYDKDFNNEADTPDNFQSRRPNTSFCFLDIRSPGLGDTAMYLCATSRVGGPNYGYTFGSGTRLTVV.

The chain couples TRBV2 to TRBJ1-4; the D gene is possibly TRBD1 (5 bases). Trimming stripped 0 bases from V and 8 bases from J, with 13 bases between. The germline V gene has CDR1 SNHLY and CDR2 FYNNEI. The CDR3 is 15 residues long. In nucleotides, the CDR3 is TGTGCCAGCAGTGAAGCGCGCCGGCGGGGGGAAAAACTGTTTTTT. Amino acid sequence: CASSEARRRGEKLFF.

The CDR3 nucleotides are TGTGCCAGCAGTGAAGACAGGGAACCCCGCTCGGGATCCCTCCACTTT. It translates to CASSEDREPRSGSLHF. The chain couples TRBV6-1 to TRBJ1-6; D may be TRBD1 (6 bases). Trimming stripped 1 base from V and 14 bases from J, with 21 bases between. The length of the CDR3 is 16 residues. CDR1 MNHNS and CDR2 SASEGT come from the germline V gene.